Below, one T cell receptor (beta chain) is given with its context. This sample was taken from a study of CD8 T cells in Susac syndrome. CDR1 and CDR2 (germline): MNHEY, SMNVEV (reference sequence). The CDR3 is made up of 20 amino acids. Trimming removed 1 base from V and 2 bases from J, with 21 bases in between. Random hexamers were used to reverse transcribe the RNA input (about 0.5 to 1 ug). Using its own MiXCR run on the immunoSEQ multiplex PCR reads, TCRdb lists one record per CDR3 protein. The sample yields about 69,000 distinct CDR3 sequences, approximately 95% seen once. The sample comprised CD8+ T cells from PBMCs. The sequence was obtained from a human donor in good health. This chain connects TRBV27 to TRBJ1-6; a possible D gene is TRBD1 (5 bases). The CDR3 coding sequence is TGTGCCAGCAGTTTATTGGGGGACCTTAGAGGGACCCCCTATAATTCACCCCTCCACTTT. As protein: CASSLLGDLRGTPYNSPLHF.